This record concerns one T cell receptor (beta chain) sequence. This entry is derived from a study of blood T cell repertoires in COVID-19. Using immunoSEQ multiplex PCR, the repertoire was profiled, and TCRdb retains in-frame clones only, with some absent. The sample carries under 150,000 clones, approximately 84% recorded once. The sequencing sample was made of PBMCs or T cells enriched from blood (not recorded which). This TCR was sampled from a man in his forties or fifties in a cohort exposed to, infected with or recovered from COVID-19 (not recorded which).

The CDR3 bases are TGTGCTAGTGGTTTTGGGGACAGGGGTCTTGTAATCGGCTACACCTTC. Protein: CASGFGDRGLVIGYTF. The chain couples TRBV12-5 to TRBJ1-2; TRBD1 aligns across 10 bases. CDR1 is LGHNT and CDR2 is FRNRAP in the germline V gene. The CDR3 spans 16 residues. V trimming: 3 bases; J trimming: 8 bases; junction bases outside the gene matches: 12.